The TCR beta chain under discussion was sequenced for a study of T cells in Graves' hyperthyroidism and ophthalmopathy (dated by TCRdb to between 2017 and 2020). About the study as a whole: Peripheral blood samples were taken at the time of initial diagnosis, prior to any treatment. To identify TCR V-J signatures that set the groups apart, the researchers used a discovery cohort of about a hundred patients, made up of approximately 43 with Graves' ophthalmopathy and some 55 with stable Graves' hyperthyroidism. An independent validation cohort of under 20 hyperthyroidism patients and more than 15 patients who later progressed to ophthalmopathy tested prospective prediction of ophthalmopathy. The 90 or so discovery patients were randomly split 7:3 into training and test sets. In about six Graves' hyperthyroidism patients, the study also compared T-cell repertoires from thyroid tissue with T-cell repertoires from blood. Once sampling was done, hyperthyroidism patients were given methimazole at a starting dose of 30 mg daily, whereas ophthalmopathy patients were given high-dose intravenous methylprednisolone. The paper reports TCR Vbeta CDR3 sequencing of over 120 peripheral blood samples: fewer than 50 ophthalmopathy, about 75 hyperthyroidism and some 17 progressor patients.

Cut back by 6 bases and 4 bases, the V and J ends lie 18 bases apart. Per the germline V gene, SNHLY is the CDR1 and FYNNEI is the CDR2. The CDR3 goes from the cysteine to the phenylalanine over 15 residues. Just CDR3 DNA is preserved here, 45 bases in frame from base 1. Study-level results and caveats: No statistical method was used to fix the sample size in advance, and group allocation was not hidden from the investigators. In validation, progression to ophthalmopathy was predicted by the model with around 71% sensitivity and 72% to 85% specificity, a median of about 6.8 months before onset. In cross-validation, a model built on a 13 V-J signature told ophthalmopathy apart from stable hyperthyroidism with 87.88% sensitivity and 81% to 82% specificity, and in testing the same model reached 80%/75%. Blood samples also contained most of the expanded thyroid clonotypes (frequency above 0.001), which suggests that blood repertoires may reflect thyroid immune responses.

On this clonotype: This receptor's antigen is unknown. Base qualities are not provided; no much larger clone lies one nucleotide away.

Amplification of TCR beta CDR3 regions was carried out from RNA transcripts. The first round of RT-PCR for the TCR CDR3 was performed with the HTBI primer set and the Qiagen OneStep RT-PCR kit. A second multiplex PCR round built the libraries, followed by size selection and purification. Paired-end sequencing of the libraries was performed with 100 bp reads on an Illumina HiSeq2000. As for the authors' bioinformatics: Raw data were processed with SOAPnuke, discarding reads with adapters, uncalled bases, mean Phred below 15, or no exact constant-primer or identifier match. COPE v1.2.5 was used to merge the high-quality paired reads, and each unique nucleotide sequence was defined as a clonotype. MiTCR v1.1 was used to align the clonotypes against IMGT TRBV, TRBD and TRBJ reference segments. The analysis included only V-J combinations with a frequency above 0.0001, which together covered more than 99% of the repertoires. The TCS score was defined as F50 (clonal expansion) divided by E x V (chaos), with BLOSUM62-based TCRdist calculated between CDR3 peptides within each V-J. Welch's t-statistics and random forest reduced roughly 500 V-J features to 13, which were used in a naive Bayes classifier (R e1071). The public reads were reanalyzed by TCRdb: fastp trimming at Q25, MiXCR alignment, in-frame beta chains only. Rows with a matching CDR3 protein are joined into one entry that keeps the most common DNA and genes. Here the V and J calls rest on TCRdb's processing, not on the authors' analysis. For this sample there are 370,000 or so distinct CDR3 sequences; approximately 14% appear just once. Roughly 25% of the sample comes from the top ten.

The hyperthyroidism patients were between 18 and 65 years old and newly diagnosed, with a disease duration of less than 2 months. Patients with uncontrolled infections, other autoimmune diseases, pregnancy or lactation were excluded. Diagnoses were based on clinical symptoms, serum thyroxine and TRAb, thyroid ultrasound and orbital computed tomography. Blood from progressor patients was drawn when they were first diagnosed with hyperthyroidism, before any ophthalmopathy symptoms appeared. Ficoll-Paque density gradient centrifugation was used to isolate PBMCs from about 10 ml of fresh peripheral blood. Progressor patients were initially diagnosed with Graves' hyperthyroidism and developed ophthalmopathy during follow-up. Total RNA was extracted with Trizol reagent, and quality was checked on an Agilent 2100 Bioanalyzer.

The sequencing input was blood. The receptor chain draws on TRBV2 and TRBJ1-2, with no confident D gene call. This TCR was sampled from a woman in her late teens or twenties with Graves' hyperthyroidism that later progressed to Graves' ophthalmopathy. CDR3 loop: CASSPTRPLGYGYTF. Here is the DNA: TGTGCCAGCAGCCCAACCAGACCGCTTGGCTATGGCTACACCTTC.